These 20 T cell receptor beta chains were sequenced from one sample in a study of T-cell memory formation after mild COVID-19 (dated by TCRdb to about 2021). The library was generated by 5' RACE. Sequenced on an Illumina NovaSeq 6000. The raw public data were reprocessed by TCRdb itself: fastp quality trimming at Q25, MiXCR clonotype calling, in-frame beta chains only. Each CDR3 protein appears once, grouped with its most common genes and DNA. Within this sample are about 430,000 distinct CDR3 sequences, with 20% to 25% of them counted one time only. The ten largest clones take up roughly 9.7% of the sample. Sequenced input: PBMCs or a T cell subset sorted from them (not recorded which). The receptors originated from an adult woman who had mild COVID-19 (a few samples of this study predate the infection). The sample titles of this study are shuffled in the database, so cell type and time point are left out; the donor was told from shared clones.

This clonotype was observed a handful of times. The chain employs TRBV6-5 and TRBJ2-7; no reliable D call. This CDR3 region has 15 residues. Trimming removed 0 bases from V and 3 bases from J, with 12 bases in between. Germline loops: CDR1 MNHEY, CDR2 SVGAGI. CDR3 bases: TGTGCCAGCAGTTACTCTGAATATGCCAGCTACGAGCAGTACTTC. This encodes CASSYSEYASYEQYF.

The CDR3 loop is CASSYGGDSHEQYF. CDR3 coding DNA: TGTGCCAGCAGTTACGGAGGGGACAGCCACGAGCAGTACTTC. The gene calls are TRBV6-2 or TRBV6-3 and TRBJ2-7; D might be TRBD1 (7 bases). V lost 2 bases to trimming and J lost 5 bases, with 13 bases between them. The CDR3 is made up of 14 amino acids. Germline CDR1 MNHEY, CDR2 SVGEGT.

The chain carries TRBV6-5 and TRBJ2-7; tentative D call: TRBD2 (5 bases). Looked up from germline, CDR1 is MNHEY and CDR2 is SVGAGI. The V end lost 2 bases, the J end lost 2 bases, and 10 bases lay between the germline ends. This CDR3 contains 14 residues. CDR3 DNA sequence: TGTGCCAGCAGTTACGAGGGAGCCACCTACGAGCAGTACTTC. Translating gives CASSYEGATYEQYF.

This clonotype has just a few counts. V and J are TRBV3-1 and TRBJ1-2, with D perhaps TRBD1 (5 bases). The ends were cut back, 4 bases at V and 3 bases at J, with 15 bases in the middle. The CDR3 runs 15 residues. The V gene's germline CDR1 is LGHDT and CDR2 YNNKEL (reference sequence). CDR3 sequence reads: CASSPATGGDYGYTF. The CDR3 nucleotides read TGTGCCAGCAGCCCCGCCACTGGGGGGGACTATGGCTACACCTTC.

The chain is built from TRBV3-1 and TRBJ1-2; D gene ambiguous. The length of the CDR3 is 15 residues. Trimming pared 1 base from V and 4 bases from J, leaving 13 bases between. Germline assignment: CDR1 LGHDT and CDR2 YNNKEL (reference sequence). CDR3 region: CASSQVDWAPYGYTF. In DNA form, the CDR3 reads TGTGCCAGCAGCCAAGTTGATTGGGCTCCCTATGGCTACACCTTC.

The chain joins TRBV7-9 to TRBJ2-1, with 7 bases aligning to TRBD2. There are 15 residues in the CDR3. Germline CDR1 SEHNR, CDR2 FQNEAQ (reference sequence). V was clipped by 6 bases and J by 2 bases; unmatched bases: 7. CDR3 DNA sequence: TGTGCCAGCAGTGGGGGAGGGAGAACCTACAATGAGCAGTTCTTC. Protein product: CASSGGGRTYNEQFF. Variable domain in full (rest from reference TRBV7-9 and TRBJ2-1): DTGVSQNPRHKITKRGQNVTFRCDPISEHNRLYWYRQTLGQGPEFLTYFQNEAQLEKSRLLSDRFSAERPKGSFSTLEIQRTEQGDSAMYLCASSGGGRTYNEQFFGPGTRLTVL.

This clonotype was found once. The J gene is TRBJ1-2, the V gene TRBV20-1; perhaps TRBD1 as D (6 bases). Between the trimmed V and J ends, which lost 7 bases and 3 bases, there was a span of 21 bases. The V gene's germline CDR1 is DFQATT and CDR2 SNEGSKA (reference sequence). The CDR3 length is 15 residues. The CDR3 spells CSVKVRGIGDYGYTF. The CDR3 bases are TGCAGTGTTAAAGTCAGGGGTATAGGGGACTATGGCTACACCTTC.

This clonotype was detected a few times. The genes are TRBV5-1 and TRBJ2-7; 9 bases agree with TRBD1. CDR3 size: 14 residues. The V segment lost 4 bases and the J segment 2 bases; nucleotides outside the gene matches: 4. The germline V gene encodes CDR1 SGHRS and CDR2 YFSETQ. CDR3 in amino acids: CASSAGTGPYEQYF. In DNA, the CDR3 is TGCGCCAGCAGCGCAGGGACAGGGCCCTACGAGCAGTACTTC.

This rearrangement joins TRBV6-2 or TRBV6-3 to TRBJ1-4; D remains unclear. The CDR3 totals 14 residues. Looked up from germline, CDR1 is MNHEY and CDR2 is SVGEGT. Trimming took off 5 bases at V and 7 bases at J, with 14 bases between the two ends. The CDR3 region is CASSPGPRPEKLFF. The CDR3 coding sequence is TGTGCCAGCAGTCCCGGGCCGCGCCCTGAAAAACTGTTTTTT.

The V call is TRBV30, the J call TRBJ2-7; D is ambiguous. This CDR3 has 13 residues. Between the trimmed V and J ends, which lost 0 bases and 2 bases, there was a span of 8 bases. Germline V gene data show CDR1 as GTSNPN and CDR2 as SVGIG (reference sequence). The CDR3: CAWSVGLPYEQYF. CDR3 bases: TGTGCCTGGAGTGTCGGTCTGCCCTACGAGCAGTACTTC.

The chain employs TRBV12-3 or TRBV12-4 and TRBJ2-1, with TRBD2 as a possible D gene (6 bases). V was pared by 6 bases and J by 1 base, with 13 bases between. The CDR3 loop spans 15 amino acids. CDR3 in amino acids: CASRGGGWSYNEQFF. Written as DNA, the CDR3 is TGTGCCAGCAGGGGTGGGGGGTGGTCCTACAATGAGCAGTTCTTC.

This clonotype has more than one count but fewer than ten. V and J are TRBV3-1 and TRBJ2-6, with 8 bases fitting TRBD1. Germline V gene sequence: CDR1 LGHDT, CDR2 YNNKEL (reference sequence). V dropped 2 bases and J dropped 3; count of bases not matched to a gene: 3. The CDR3 extends over 16 amino acids. The CDR3, as DNA: TGTGCCAGCAGCCAACCAGGGGGCTTTGGGGCCAACGTCCTGACTTTC. Its protein product is CASSQPGGFGANVLTF.

The chain links TRBV27 to TRBJ2-2; 8 bases map to TRBD2. The CDR3 runs 14 residues. V shed 5 bases and J 5 bases; nucleotides not matched to a gene: 4. CDR1 is MNHEY and CDR2 is SMNVEV in the germline V gene (reference sequence). CDR3 region: CASSPGTRTGELFF. CDR3 in DNA: TGTGCCAGCAGTCCGGGGACTAGGACCGGGGAGCTGTTTTTT.

J is TRBJ2-3 and V is TRBV5-1; no clear D gene. V gave up 0 bases and J gave up 4 bases, with 12 bases separating them. Germline values: CDR1 SGHRS, CDR2 YFSETQ. The CDR3 extends over 15 amino acids. The CDR3 DNA reads TGCGCCAGCAGCTTGGCCGCGAAGGCCTCAGATACGCAGTATTTT. Translating it yields CASSLAAKASDTQYF.

This clonotype was detected a few times. The CDR3 here is CASSLLPDQPQHF. CDR3 bases: TGCGCCAGCAGCTTGTTACCCGATCAGCCCCAGCATTTT. The V and J genes are TRBV5-1 and TRBJ1-5; D is undetermined. Germline V CDR1 and CDR2: SGHRS, YFSETQ. V lost 1 base and J 5 bases, leaving 7 bases between the germline ends. CDR3 length: 13 residues.

The rearrangement joins TRBV11-2 to TRBJ1-1, with D possibly TRBD1 on 6 matching bases. Germline V CDR1 and CDR2: SGHAT, FQNNGV. The germline V and J ends were trimmed by 3 bases and 10 bases, with 12 bases remaining between them. This CDR3 comprises 12 residues. In nucleotides, the CDR3 is TGTGCCAGCAGCTTGAGTCCAGGGGTAGCTTTCTTT. Translation: CASSLSPGVAFF.

This clonotype was counted a few times. The chain employs TRBV24-1 and TRBJ2-7; 10 bases are a match to TRBD1. This CDR3 contains 16 residues. Looked up from germline, CDR1 is KGHDR and CDR2 is SFDVKD. J gave up 4 bases and V 4 bases, and 9 bases lay outside the gene matches. The CDR3 here is CATSERGQGRTYEQYF. The DNA for the CDR3 is TGTGCCACCAGTGAGCGGGGACAGGGGAGGACTTACGAGCAGTACTTC.

Only a few counts were recorded for this clonotype. The chain is built from TRBV24-1 and TRBJ2-2; 11 bases agree with TRBD2. CDR3 length: 16 amino acids. CDR1 is KGHDR, CDR2 SFDVKD, per germline. Trimming removed 2 bases from V and 7 bases from J; junction bases left unmatched: 5. CDR3 bases: TGTGCCACCAGTGATTCTAGCGGGAGGAAGCACGGGGAGCTGTTTTTT. Translated, it gives CATSDSSGRKHGELFF.

This clonotype was detected a few times. The V and J genes are TRBV7-3 and TRBJ2-1, with D possibly matching TRBD2 (7 bases). Germline lookup yields CDR1 SGHTA and CDR2 FQGTGA. The CDR3 loop spans 16 amino acids. With 2 bases removed from V and 7 bases from J, the gap between germline ends came to 18 bases. In DNA, the CDR3 is TGTGCCAGCAGCTTATTAGGGGGGGCCGTACAAAATGAGCAGTTCTTC. Its protein product is CASSLLGGAVQNEQFF.

The V and J genes are TRBV14 and TRBJ1-2, with D maybe TRBD1 (6 bases). V was shortened by 3 bases and J by 8 bases, with 13 bases between the two germline ends. Germline values: CDR1 SGHDN, CDR2 FVKESK. The CDR3 runs 13 residues. CDR3 region: CASSQTTGFGYTF. CDR3 DNA: TGTGCCAGCAGCCAGACAACAGGGTTCGGCTACACCTTC.